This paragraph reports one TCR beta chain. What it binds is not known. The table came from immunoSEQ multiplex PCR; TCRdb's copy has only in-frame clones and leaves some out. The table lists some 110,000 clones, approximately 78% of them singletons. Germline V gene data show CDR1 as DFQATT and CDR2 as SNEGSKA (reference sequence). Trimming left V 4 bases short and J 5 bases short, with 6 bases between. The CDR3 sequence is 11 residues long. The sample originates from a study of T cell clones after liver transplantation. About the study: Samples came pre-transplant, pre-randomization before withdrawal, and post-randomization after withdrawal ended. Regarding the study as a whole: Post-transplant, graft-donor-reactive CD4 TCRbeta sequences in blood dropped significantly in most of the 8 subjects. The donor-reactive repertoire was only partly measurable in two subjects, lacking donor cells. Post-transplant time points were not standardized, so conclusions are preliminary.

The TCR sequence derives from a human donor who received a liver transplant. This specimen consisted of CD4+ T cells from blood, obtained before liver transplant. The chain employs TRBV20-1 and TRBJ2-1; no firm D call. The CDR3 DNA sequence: TGCAGTGCTACGGGTGACAATGAGCAGTTCTTC. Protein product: CSATGDNEQFF.